A single sample gave rise to the 27 T cell receptor beta chains below, sequenced in a study of cytomegalovirus exposure and HLA in healthy donors. Libraries were prepared by immunoSEQ multiplex PCR; TCRdb keeps only in-frame clonotypes and omits some of them. The data contain over 250,000 clones, approximately 86% of them singletons. The sample was PBMCs. All receptors come from a woman in her late teens or twenties in good health and CMV-seronegative.

The rearrangement uses TRBV7-9 and TRBJ2-1; 11 nucleotides line up with TRBD2. The CDR3 contains 15 residues. Trimming took 8 bases from V and 7 from J; bases not matched to a gene: 10. Germline V gives CDR1 SEHNR, CDR2 FQNEAQ (reference sequence). CDR3 amino acids: CASYGLAGGKNEQFF. The CDR3 DNA sequence: TGTGCCAGCTACGGGCTAGCGGGGGGAAAGAATGAGCAGTTCTTC.

The J gene is TRBJ1-3, the V gene TRBV30; 8 bases align to TRBD1. The CDR3 totals 13 residues. From germline, CDR1 is GTSNPN and CDR2 SVGIG (reference sequence). The CDR3: CAWCRGPGNTIYF. The CDR3, as DNA: TGTGCTTGGTGCAGGGGGCCTGGAAACACCATATATTTT.

This clone has only one observation. V and J are TRBV27 and TRBJ2-3; 9 bases match TRBD1. The CDR3 contains 14 residues. CDR1 MNHEY and CDR2 SMNVEV come from the germline V gene (reference sequence). The J segment lost 8 bases and the V segment lost 6 bases, leaving 9 bases of the junction unmatched. DNA of the CDR3: TGTGCCAGCAGACCAGGACAGGGGCCAGGTACGCAGTATTTT. As protein: CASRPGQGPGTQYF.

The chain employs TRBV27 and TRBJ1-5, with a possible D match to TRBD1 (5 bases). The V end was cut by 6 bases, the J end by 4 bases, with 19 bases between. The CDR3 covers 16 residues. Germline V gives CDR1 MNHEY, CDR2 SMNVEV (reference sequence). The chain's CDR3 is CASRARGGEENQPQHF. In DNA, the CDR3 is TGTGCCAGCAGGGCCCGGGGAGGGGAAGAGAATCAGCCCCAGCATTTT.

The chain carries TRBV5-1 and TRBJ1-4, with 8 bases matching TRBD1. The CDR3 is 13 residues long. Germline V lookup: CDR1 SGHRS, CDR2 YFSETQ. V trimming: 5 bases; J trimming: 7 bases; junction bases outside the gene matches: 4. The CDR3, as DNA: TGCGCCAGCAGATGGACAGGGAGTGAAAAACTGTTTTTT. Its protein product is CASRWTGSEKLFF.

The chain joins TRBV6-5 to TRBJ2-7; 11 nucleotides match TRBD1. Trimming cost V 2 bases and J 3 bases; bases outside gene matches: 3. CDR1 and CDR2 (germline): MNHEY, SVGAGI. This CDR3 has 15 residues. CDR3 coding DNA: TGTGCCAGCAGTTACGGGACAGGGGGGATCTACGAGCAGTACTTC. It yields the protein CASSYGTGGIYEQYF.

The chain combines TRBV9 with TRBJ1-3, with 7 bases fitting TRBD1. The CDR3 is made up of 17 amino acids. Germline CDR1 is SGDLS and CDR2 is YYNGEE. V trimming: 3 bases; J trimming: 3 bases; junction bases outside the gene matches: 12. The CDR3 loop is CASSEARGTAIGNTIYF. CDR3 DNA sequence: TGTGCCAGCAGCGAGGCGAGAGGGACAGCCATTGGAAACACCATATATTTT.

The chain has TRBV7-6 and TRBJ1-2; 7 bases agree with TRBD1. The CDR3 extends over 14 amino acids. Per the germline V gene, CDR1 is SGHVS and CDR2 is FNYEAQ. The J segment lost 2 bases and the V segment lost 5 bases, leaving 5 bases of the junction unmatched. The CDR3 DNA reads TGTGCCAGCAGCCCATGGGACAGCAACTATGGCTACACCTTC. It specifies CASSPWDSNYGYTF.

The V call is TRBV5-1, the J call TRBJ2-5; D is undetermined. Germline V gene data show CDR1 as SGHRS and CDR2 as YFSETQ. This CDR3 comprises 14 residues. Trimming cost V 0 bases and J 2 bases, with 8 bases left between them. This CDR3 reads CASSLDRRQETQYF. The CDR3 region has the DNA TGCGCCAGCAGCTTGGACAGACGACAAGAGACCCAGTACTTC.

V is TRBV6-1 and J is TRBJ2-7; maybe TRBD1 (5 bases). The germline V gene encodes CDR1 MNHNS and CDR2 SASEGT. V dropped 6 bases and J dropped 6 bases, with 12 bases sitting between them. The CDR3 is made up of 12 amino acids. In nucleotides, the CDR3 is TGTGCCAGCAGCCACACAGGAATCGAGCAGTACTTC. Protein: CASSHTGIEQYF.

This chain uses TRBV6-5 with TRBJ2-1; 9 bases map to TRBD1. Germline V gives CDR1 MNHEY, CDR2 SVGAGI. The CDR3 totals 14 residues. V gave up 9 bases and J gave up 3 bases; unmatched junction bases: 6. As DNA, the CDR3 is TGTGCCAGTTCGACAGGGGGGCTCTACAATGAGCAGTTCTTC. Amino acids: CASSTGGLYNEQFF.

This clone was observed a single time. The chain uses TRBV30 and TRBJ1-1, with 7 bases identical to TRBD1. The ends lost 1 base at V and 6 bases at J; junction bases unmatched: 2. Per germline, CDR1 GTSNPN and CDR2 SVGIG (reference sequence). The CDR3 covers 12 residues. The CDR3 bases are TGTGCCTGGAGTGGAGGGGGCTCTGAAGCTTTCTTT. The encoded protein is CAWSGGGSEAFF.

The chain combines TRBV11-2 with TRBJ1-1, with D unresolved. The CDR3 covers 14 residues. Germline CDR1 reads SGHAT; CDR2 reads FQNNGV. The V end lost 5 bases, the J end lost 0 bases, and 10 bases lay between the germline ends. The CDR3 here is CASSQTRMNTEAFF. The CDR3 DNA reads as TGTGCCAGCAGCCAAACACGCATGAACACTGAAGCTTTCTTT.

The chain links TRBV11-2 to TRBJ2-1; D perhaps matches TRBD2 (6 bases). The V gene's germline CDR1 is SGHAT and CDR2 FQNNGV. This CDR3 is 16 amino acids long. Trimming took off 5 bases at V and 4 bases at J, with 18 bases between the two ends. CDR3 sequence reads: CASSLVGTSPYNEQFF. CDR3 DNA: TGTGCCAGCAGCCTTGTTGGGACTTCCCCTTACAATGAGCAGTTCTTC.

The rearrangement uses TRBV30 and TRBJ1-1, with 7 bases aligning to TRBD1. CDR1 GTSNPN and CDR2 SVGIG come from the germline V gene (reference sequence). The CDR3 covers 11 residues. Trimming cost V 4 bases and J 7 bases; bases outside gene matches: 3. CDR3 DNA sequence: TGTGCCTGGATTCAGGGGGGTGAAGCTTTCTTT. This translates into CAWIQGGEAFF. Full variable domain (rest looked up from reference TRBV30 and TRBJ1-1): SQTIHQWPATLVQPVGSPLSLECTVEGTSNPNLYWYRQAAGRGLQLLFYSVGIGQISSEVPQNLSASRPQDRQFILSSKKLLLSDSGFYLCAWIQGGEAFFGQGTRLTVV.

The chain is built from TRBV10-3 and TRBJ2-1, with D possibly matching TRBD2 (6 bases). V was shortened by 11 bases and J by 6 bases, with 20 bases between the two germline ends. Germline V gene sequence: CDR1 ENHRY, CDR2 SYGVKD. The CDR3 sequence is 14 residues long. The CDR3 sequence: CAARRESEANEQFF. CDR3 coding DNA: TGTGCCGCCCGCCGGGAGTCCGAGGCCAATGAGCAGTTCTTC.

The chain uses TRBV9 and TRBJ2-1; 7 bases map to TRBD2. The CDR3 is made up of 15 amino acids. Germline CDR1 is SGDLS and CDR2 is YYNGEE. Trimming cost V 0 bases and J 9 bases; bases outside gene matches: 9. The CDR3 loop is CASSVVSGVAGEQFF. In DNA form, the CDR3 reads TGTGCCAGCAGCGTAGTAAGCGGGGTGGCGGGTGAGCAGTTCTTC. Drawing the rest from reference TRBV9 and TRBJ2-1, the complete variable domain is DSGVTQTPKHLITATGQRVTLRCSPRSGDLSVYWYQQSLDQGLQFLIQYYNGEERAKGNILERFSAQQFPDLHSELNLSSLELGDSALYFCASSVVSGVAGEQFFGPGTRLTVL.

The CDR3 protein is CASSLDQDTQYF. The CDR3 DNA reads TGTGCCAGCAGCTTAGATCAAGATACGCAGTATTTT. J is TRBJ2-3 and V is TRBV11-3; D remains ambiguous. The CDR3 has 12 residues. Trimming pared 0 bases from V and 5 bases from J, leaving 3 bases between. Germline lookup yields CDR1 SGHNT and CDR2 YENEEA.

The chain carries TRBV9 and TRBJ2-3; TRBD2 matches 10 bases. The CDR3 sequence is 15 residues long. Germline V gives CDR1 SGDLS, CDR2 YYNGEE. V trimming: 4 bases; J trimming: 4 bases; junction bases outside the gene matches: 6. The CDR3, as DNA: TGTGCCAGCAGCTCCTCTAGCGGGGGATCAGATACGCAGTATTTT. It is translated as CASSSSSGGSDTQYF.

V is TRBV19 and J is TRBJ1-5, with TRBD1 as a possible D gene (6 bases). Between the trimmed V and J ends, which lost 5 bases and 7 bases, there was a span of 18 bases. The CDR3 covers 15 residues. The germline V gene has CDR1 LNHDA and CDR2 SQIVND (reference sequence). The CDR3 nucleotides are TGTGCCAGTAGTCCTTTAGACAGGTTGCGGCAGCCCCAGCATTTT. This encodes CASSPLDRLRQPQHF.

The V call is TRBV27, the J call TRBJ1-1; D is ambiguous. The CDR3 is 13 residues long. Germline lookup yields CDR1 MNHEY and CDR2 SMNVEV (reference sequence). V was trimmed by 4 bases and J by 13 bases, leaving 19 bases between them. The CDR3 region is CASSSSHPGRVFF. CDR3 bases: TGTGCCAGCAGTTCCAGTCACCCCGGGAGGGTTTTCTTT.

V is TRBV5-1 and J is TRBJ2-1; 8 bases line up with TRBD1. V gave up 0 bases and J gave up 7 bases; unmatched junction bases: 9. CDR3 length: 16 residues. Germline V lookup: CDR1 SGHRS, CDR2 YFSETQ. The CDR3 protein is CASSLARQGRLNEQFF. The DNA for the CDR3 is TGCGCCAGCAGCTTGGCTCGACAGGGGAGATTGAATGAGCAGTTCTTC.

The chain links TRBV2 to TRBJ1-4; D not certain. V lost 8 bases to trimming and J lost 4 bases, with 11 bases between them. CDR1 and CDR2 from the germline V gene are SNHLY and FYNNEI. This CDR3 has 13 residues. The CDR3 DNA sequence: TGTGCCAGCCTGACGGGAGATAATGAAAAACTGTTTTTT. This sequence encodes CASLTGDNEKLFF. Full variable domain (outside the CDR3, taken from reference TRBV2 and TRBJ1-4): EPEVTQTPSHQVTQMGQEVILRCVPISNHLYFYWYRQILGQKVEFLVSFYNNEISEKSEIFDDQFSVERPDGSNFTLKIRSTKLEDSAMYFCASLTGDNEKLFFGSGTQLSVL.

This clone showed up just once. The J gene is TRBJ2-7, the V gene TRBV27; TRBD1 matches at 10 bases. The CDR3 has 17 residues. The trim removed 2 bases at V and 8 bases at J, leaving 15 bases unmatched. Germline lookup yields CDR1 MNHEY and CDR2 SMNVEV (reference sequence). The CDR3 sequence is CASSLGFGTGAFGKQYF. The CDR3 DNA reads TGTGCCAGCAGTTTAGGCTTCGGGACAGGGGCCTTCGGAAAGCAGTACTTC.

This clone is a singleton in its sample. The J gene is TRBJ1-1, the V gene TRBV18; TRBD1 matches 11 bases. CDR1 and CDR2 from the germline V gene are KGHSH and LQKENI. This CDR3 has 18 amino acids. The V segment lost 3 bases and the J segment 5 bases; nucleotides outside the gene matches: 14. This CDR3 reads CASSPRAGQGASWTEAFF. DNA for the CDR3: TGTGCCAGCTCACCCAGGGCCGGACAGGGGGCATCGTGGACTGAAGCTTTCTTT.

This clone was found a few times. This chain uses TRBV30 with TRBJ2-2, with D unclear. Germline V gives CDR1 GTSNPN, CDR2 SVGIG (reference sequence). Trimming stripped 2 bases from V and 5 bases from J, with 9 bases between. The CDR3 runs 13 residues. CDR3 in amino acids: CAWSTHQTGELFF. CDR3 bases: TGTGCCTGGAGTACACACCAAACCGGGGAGCTGTTTTTT.

This chain links TRBV4-1 with TRBJ2-2, with D perhaps TRBD2 (6 bases). CDR3 length equals 16 residues. Germline values: CDR1 MGHRA, CDR2 YSYEKL. The ends were cut back, 0 bases at V and 2 bases at J, with 10 bases in the middle. DNA of the CDR3: TGCGCCAGCAGCCAAGATCCGGGACTTAACACCGGGGAGCTGTTTTTT. Protein: CASSQDPGLNTGELFF.